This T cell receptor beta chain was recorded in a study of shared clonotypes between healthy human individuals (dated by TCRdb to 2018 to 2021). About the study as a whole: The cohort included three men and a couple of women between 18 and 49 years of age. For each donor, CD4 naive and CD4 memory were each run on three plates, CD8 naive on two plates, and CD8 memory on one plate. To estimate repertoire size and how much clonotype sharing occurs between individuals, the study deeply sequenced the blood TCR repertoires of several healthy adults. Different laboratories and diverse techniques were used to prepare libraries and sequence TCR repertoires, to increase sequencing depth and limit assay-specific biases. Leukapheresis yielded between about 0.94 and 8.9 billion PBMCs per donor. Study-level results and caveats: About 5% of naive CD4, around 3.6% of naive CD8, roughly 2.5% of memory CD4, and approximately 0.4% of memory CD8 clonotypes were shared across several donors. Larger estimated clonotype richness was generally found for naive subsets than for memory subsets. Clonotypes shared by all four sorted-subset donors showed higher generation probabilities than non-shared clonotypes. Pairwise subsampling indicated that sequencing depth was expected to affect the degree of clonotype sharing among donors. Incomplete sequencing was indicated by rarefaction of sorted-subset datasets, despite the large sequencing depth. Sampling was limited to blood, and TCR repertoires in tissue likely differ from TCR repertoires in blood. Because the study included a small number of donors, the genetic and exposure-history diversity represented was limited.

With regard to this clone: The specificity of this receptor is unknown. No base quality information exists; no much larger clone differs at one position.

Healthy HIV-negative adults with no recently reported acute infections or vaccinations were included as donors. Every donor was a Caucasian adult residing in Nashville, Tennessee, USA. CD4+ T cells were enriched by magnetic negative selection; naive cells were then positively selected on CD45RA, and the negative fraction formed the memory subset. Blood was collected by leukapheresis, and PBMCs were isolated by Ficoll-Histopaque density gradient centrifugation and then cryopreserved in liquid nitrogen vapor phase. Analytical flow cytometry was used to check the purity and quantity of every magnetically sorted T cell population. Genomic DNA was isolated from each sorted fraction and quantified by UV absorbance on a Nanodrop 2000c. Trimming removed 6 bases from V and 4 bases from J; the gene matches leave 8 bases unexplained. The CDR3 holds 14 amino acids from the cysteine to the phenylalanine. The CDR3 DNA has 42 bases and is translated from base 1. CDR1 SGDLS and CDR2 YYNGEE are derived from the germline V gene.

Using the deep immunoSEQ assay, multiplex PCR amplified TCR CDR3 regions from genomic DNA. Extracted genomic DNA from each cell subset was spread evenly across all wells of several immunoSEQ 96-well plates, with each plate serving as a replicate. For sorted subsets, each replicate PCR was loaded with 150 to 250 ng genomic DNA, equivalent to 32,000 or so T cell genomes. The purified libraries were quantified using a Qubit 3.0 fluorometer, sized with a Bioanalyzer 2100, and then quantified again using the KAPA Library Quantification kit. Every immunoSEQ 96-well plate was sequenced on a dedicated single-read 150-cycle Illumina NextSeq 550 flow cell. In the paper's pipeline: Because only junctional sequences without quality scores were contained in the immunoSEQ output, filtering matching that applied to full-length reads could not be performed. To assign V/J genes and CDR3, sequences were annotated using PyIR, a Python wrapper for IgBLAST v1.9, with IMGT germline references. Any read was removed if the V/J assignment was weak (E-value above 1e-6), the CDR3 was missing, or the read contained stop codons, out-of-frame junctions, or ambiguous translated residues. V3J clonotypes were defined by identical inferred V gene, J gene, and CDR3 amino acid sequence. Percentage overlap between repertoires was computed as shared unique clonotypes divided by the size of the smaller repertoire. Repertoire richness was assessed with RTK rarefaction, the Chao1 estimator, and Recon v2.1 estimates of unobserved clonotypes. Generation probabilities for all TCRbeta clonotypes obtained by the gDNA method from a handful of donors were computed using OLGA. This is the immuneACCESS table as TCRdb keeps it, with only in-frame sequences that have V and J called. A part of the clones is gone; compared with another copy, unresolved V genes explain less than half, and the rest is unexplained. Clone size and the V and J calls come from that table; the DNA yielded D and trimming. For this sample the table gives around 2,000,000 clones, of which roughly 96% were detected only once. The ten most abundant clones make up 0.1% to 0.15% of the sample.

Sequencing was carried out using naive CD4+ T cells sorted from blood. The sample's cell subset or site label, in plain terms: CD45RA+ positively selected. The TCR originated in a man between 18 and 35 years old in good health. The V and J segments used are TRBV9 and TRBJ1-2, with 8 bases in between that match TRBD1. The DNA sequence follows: TGTGCCAGCAACCCAGGGGGCGATGGCTATGGCTACACCTTC. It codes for CASNPGGDGYGYTF.